This TCR beta chain was captured in a study of PD-1 blockade in mismatch repair-deficient tumors. Across the whole study: Patients had 12 mismatch repair-deficient cancer types, all previously treated and progressing. Study-wide findings and caveats: Tumor-resident clones, often undetectable pretreatment in blood, expanded then contracted after pembrolizumab.

Details on this clone: Its matching antigen is unknown. The junction and the germline gene differ at one end; a read error may be behind it.

The table came from immunoSEQ multiplex PCR; TCRdb's copy has only in-frame clones and leaves some out. The table includes 40,000 to 65,000 clones, roughly 80% detected once. Germline V gene lookup returns CDR1 SSHAT and CDR2 FNYEAQ (reference sequence). The CDR3 runs to 16 residues. All patients were mismatch repair deficient, assessed by either PCR or immunohistochemistry. Specimen: peripheral blood, collected about 20 weeks after starting pembrolizumab. The V gene is TRBV7-7, the J gene TRBJ2-2; D remains unclear. The origin of this receptor is an adult with mismatch repair-deficient cancer. The DNA of the CDR3 is TGTGCTAGCAGCTTAACACCCTCTCTGAAGTCCGGGGAGCTGTTTTTT. It encodes CASSLTPSLKSGELFF.